The subject of this entry is one T cell receptor (beta chain). This record belongs to a study of blood T cell repertoires in COVID-19. This CDR3 has 13 residues. The V end lost 11 bases, the J end lost 4 bases, and 15 bases lay between the germline ends. CDR1 and CDR2 from the germline V gene are MDHEN and SYDVKM. TCRdb's copy holds only in-frame clones and misses some; the assay was immunoSEQ multiplex PCR. The sample yields about 430,000 clones, about 88% seen once. The chain is built from TRBV28 and TRBJ1-5, with a tentative D call TRBD1 (5 bases). The sequence was collected from a woman aged 18-29 years who had been exposed to COVID-19. Source material: PBMCs or T cells enriched from blood (not recorded which). The CDR3 nucleotides are TGTGCCGTTTGGCTAGGGGTGAATCAGCCCCAGCATTTT. The encoded protein is CAVWLGVNQPQHF.